The present T cell receptor (beta chain) was sequenced within a study of T cells after yellow fever vaccination. Across the study: It was SMART-Seq v4 Ultra Low Input that prepared the fractions with low cell numbers.

Each CDR3 protein gets one entry after TCRdb re-called the 5' RACE reads with MiXCR. The table shows hundreds of thousands of distinct CDR3 sequences, with 8.7% occurring only once. This clonotype has just a few counts. What it binds is not known. CDR3 length equals 13 residues. V lost 0 bases to trimming and J lost 8 bases, with 10 bases between them. The germline V gene has CDR1 LNHNV and CDR2 YYDKDF (reference sequence). Overall study results and limits: Subsequent booster samples again held most clones from primary vaccination (96% CD4, approximately 86% CD8). Peaking on day 5 versus 15, the secondary response was faster but weaker. Contamination by abundant bulk-population clonotypes could be present in FACS-sorted repertoires.

Here the sequenced sample was PBMCs, taken on the day of the first yellow fever vaccination. This clonotype originated in a young man who received the YFV17D yellow fever vaccine. J is TRBJ1-2 and V is TRBV15; D unclear. The CDR3 nucleotides read TGTGCCACCAGCAGAGAGGAGGGAGGAGGCTACACCTTC. Translated: CATSREEGGGYTF.